This T cell receptor beta chain was identified in a study of cytomegalovirus exposure and HLA in healthy donors. Points from the study as a whole: Fewer N-insertions than the approximately 700-donor mean were reportedly shown by an Asian-associated ancestry cluster in a later analysis. There were 160 or so TCR beta chains listed as cytomegalovirus-associated. Whilst most TCR sequences proved rare, a subset of public TCRs occurred across many donors.

As concerns this clone: Its antigen is still unknown.

CDR3 length equals 14 residues. CDR1 and CDR2 from the germline V gene are MNHNS and SASEGT. V shed 6 bases and J 4 bases; nucleotides not matched to a gene: 4. Both 60 Vbeta primers and 13 Jbeta primers went into the PCR. Profiling relied on immunoSEQ multiplex PCR, and the TCRdb table lists in-frame clones only, not all of them. This table has some 150,000 clones, more than 60% appearing once. The chain joins TRBV6-1 to TRBJ2-3, with TRBD1 matching over 10 bases. Input material: PBMCs. This clonotype was sampled from a human donor in good health. CDR3 nucleotide sequence: TGTGCCAGCAGGGACAGGGGGAGTGCAGATACGCAGTATTTT. Translated: CASRDRGSADTQYF.